This T cell receptor beta chain appears in the sequencing data of a study of CD8+ T cells in alopecia areata. Study in general: Patients remained on tofacitinib for 6 to 18 months and then went 6 months without it. The study's findings and limits: The study also sequences resident alphabeta T cells of normal skin in scalp samples.

Germline CDR1 SNHLY, CDR2 FYNNEI. The CDR3 is 12 amino acids. J gave up 7 bases and V 5 bases, and 3 bases lay outside the gene matches. TCR sequencing used cDNA made by reverse transcription of extracted RNA. Repertoires were generated with immunoSEQ multiplex PCR, while TCRdb's copy carries only in-frame clones and drops some. This sample has under 300,000 clones, with about two thirds found just once. Note on this clone: What it binds is unknown.

The chain combines TRBV2 with TRBJ1-1, with 8 nucleotides matching TRBD1. This TCR was recovered from a human donor with alopecia areata. The source material was CD4+ T cells sorted from blood, sampled at week 0. CDR3 sequence: CASSQQGVEAFF. For the CDR3, the DNA is TGTGCCAGCAGTCAACAGGGGGTTGAAGCTTTCTTT.